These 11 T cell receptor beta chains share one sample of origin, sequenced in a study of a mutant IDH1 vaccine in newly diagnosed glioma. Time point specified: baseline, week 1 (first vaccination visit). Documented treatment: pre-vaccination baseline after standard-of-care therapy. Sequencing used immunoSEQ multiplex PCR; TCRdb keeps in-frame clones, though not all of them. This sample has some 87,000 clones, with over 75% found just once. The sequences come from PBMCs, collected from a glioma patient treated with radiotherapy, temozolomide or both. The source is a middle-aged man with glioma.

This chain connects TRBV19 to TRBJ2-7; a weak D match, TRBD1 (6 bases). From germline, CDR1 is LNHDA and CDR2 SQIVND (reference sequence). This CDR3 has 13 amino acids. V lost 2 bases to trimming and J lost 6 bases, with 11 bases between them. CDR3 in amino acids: CASSIPGQLEQYF. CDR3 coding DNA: TGTGCCAGTAGTATACCCGGACAGCTCGAGCAGTACTTC.

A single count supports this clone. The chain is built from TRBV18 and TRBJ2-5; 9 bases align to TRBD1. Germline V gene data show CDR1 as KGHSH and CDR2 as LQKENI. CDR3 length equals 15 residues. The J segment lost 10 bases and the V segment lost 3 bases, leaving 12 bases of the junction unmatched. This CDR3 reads CASSPVPGQGGGQYF. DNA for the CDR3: TGTGCCAGCTCACCTGTCCCGGGACAGGGTGGCGGCCAGTACTTC.

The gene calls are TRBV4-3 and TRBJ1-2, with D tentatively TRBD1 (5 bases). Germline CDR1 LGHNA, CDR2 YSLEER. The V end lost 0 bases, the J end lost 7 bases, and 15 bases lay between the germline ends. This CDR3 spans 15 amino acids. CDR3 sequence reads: CASSQDLRDLGGYTF. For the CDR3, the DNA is TGCGCCAGCAGCCAAGATCTACGGGACTTAGGTGGCTACACCTTC.

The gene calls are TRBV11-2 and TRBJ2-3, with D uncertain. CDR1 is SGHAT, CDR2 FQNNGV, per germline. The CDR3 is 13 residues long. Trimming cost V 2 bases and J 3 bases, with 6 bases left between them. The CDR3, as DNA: TGTGCCAGCAGCTTATCCGATACAGATACGCAGTATTTT. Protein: CASSLSDTDTQYF.

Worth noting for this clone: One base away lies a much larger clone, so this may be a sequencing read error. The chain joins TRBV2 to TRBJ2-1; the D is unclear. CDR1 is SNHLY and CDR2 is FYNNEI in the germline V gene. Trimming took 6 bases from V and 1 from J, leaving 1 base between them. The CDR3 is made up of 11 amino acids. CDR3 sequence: CASRSYNEQFF. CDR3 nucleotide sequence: TGTGCCAGCAGATCCTACAATGAGCAGTTCTTC.

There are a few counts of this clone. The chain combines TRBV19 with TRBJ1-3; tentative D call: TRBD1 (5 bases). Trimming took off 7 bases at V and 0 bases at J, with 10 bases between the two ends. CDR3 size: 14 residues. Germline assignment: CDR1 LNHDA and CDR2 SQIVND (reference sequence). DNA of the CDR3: TGTGCCAGTACTCGACAGACCTCTGGAAACACCATATATTTT. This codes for CASTRQTSGNTIYF.

The CDR3 spells CASSLPWGEGEETQYF. The CDR3 DNA is TGTGCCAGCAGCCTCCCTTGGGGGGAGGGGGAAGAGACCCAGTACTTC. The chain links TRBV5-5 to TRBJ2-5; a weak D match, TRBD2 (7 bases). The CDR3 has 16 amino acids. V was cut by 4 bases and J by 3 bases, with 19 bases left in between. Looked up from germline, CDR1 is SGHKS and CDR2 is YYEKEE (reference sequence).

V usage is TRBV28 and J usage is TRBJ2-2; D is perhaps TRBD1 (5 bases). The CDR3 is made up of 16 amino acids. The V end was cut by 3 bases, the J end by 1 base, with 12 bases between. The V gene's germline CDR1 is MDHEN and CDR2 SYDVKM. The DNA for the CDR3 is TGTGCCAGCAGTTTTATGGGGCGCGTGAACACCGGGGAGCTGTTTTTT. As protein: CASSFMGRVNTGELFF.

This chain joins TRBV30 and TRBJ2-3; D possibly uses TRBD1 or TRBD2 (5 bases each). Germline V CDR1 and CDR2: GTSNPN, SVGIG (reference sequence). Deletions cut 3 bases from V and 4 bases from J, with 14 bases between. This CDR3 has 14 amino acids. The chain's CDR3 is CAWRKRGVADTQYF. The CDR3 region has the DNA TGTGCCTGGAGGAAGAGGGGAGTGGCAGATACGCAGTATTTT.

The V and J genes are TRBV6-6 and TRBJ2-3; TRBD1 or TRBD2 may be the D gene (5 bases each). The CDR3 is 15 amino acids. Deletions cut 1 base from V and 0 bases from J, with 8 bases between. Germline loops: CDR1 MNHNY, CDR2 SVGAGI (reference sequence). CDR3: CASSYLGDSTDTQYF. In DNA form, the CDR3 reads TGTGCCAGCAGTTACTTGGGGGACAGCACAGATACGCAGTATTTT.

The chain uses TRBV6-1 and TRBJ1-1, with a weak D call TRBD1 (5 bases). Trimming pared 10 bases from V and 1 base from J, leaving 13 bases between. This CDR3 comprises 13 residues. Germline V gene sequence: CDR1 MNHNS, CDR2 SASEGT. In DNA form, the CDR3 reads TGTGCCATCAACGTCGGGGGGAACACTGAAGCTTTCTTT. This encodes CAINVGGNTEAFF.